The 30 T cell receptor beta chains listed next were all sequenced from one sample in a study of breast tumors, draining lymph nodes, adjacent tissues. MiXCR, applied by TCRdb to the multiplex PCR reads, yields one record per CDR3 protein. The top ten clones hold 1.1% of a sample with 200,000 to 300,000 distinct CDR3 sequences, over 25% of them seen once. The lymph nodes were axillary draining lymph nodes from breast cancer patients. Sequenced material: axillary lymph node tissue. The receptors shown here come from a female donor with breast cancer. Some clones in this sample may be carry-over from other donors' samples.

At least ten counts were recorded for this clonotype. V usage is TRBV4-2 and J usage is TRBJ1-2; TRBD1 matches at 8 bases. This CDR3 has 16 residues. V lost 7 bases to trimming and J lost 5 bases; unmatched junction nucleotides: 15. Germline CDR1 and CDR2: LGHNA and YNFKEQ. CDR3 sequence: CASTADRAFGSYGYTF. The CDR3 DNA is TGTGCCAGCACCGCGGACAGGGCGTTTGGGTCGTATGGCTACACCTTC.

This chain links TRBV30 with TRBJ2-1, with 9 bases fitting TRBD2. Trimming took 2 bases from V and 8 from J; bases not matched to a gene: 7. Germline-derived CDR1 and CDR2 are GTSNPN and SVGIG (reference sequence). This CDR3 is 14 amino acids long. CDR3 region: CAWSTLAGDDEQFF. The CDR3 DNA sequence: TGTGCCTGGAGTACACTAGCGGGTGACGATGAGCAGTTCTTC. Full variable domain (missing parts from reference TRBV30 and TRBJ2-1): SQTIHQWPATLVQPVGSPLSLECTVEGTSNPNLYWYRQAAGRGLQLLFYSVGIGQISSEVPQNLSASRPQDRQFILSSKKLLLSDSGFYLCAWSTLAGDDEQFFGPGTRLTVL.

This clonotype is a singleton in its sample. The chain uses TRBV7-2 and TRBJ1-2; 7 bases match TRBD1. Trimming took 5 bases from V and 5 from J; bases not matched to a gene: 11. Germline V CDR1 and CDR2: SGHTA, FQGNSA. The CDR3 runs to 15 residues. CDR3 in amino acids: CASSRDREAYYGYTF. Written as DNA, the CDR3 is TGTGCCAGCAGCAGAGACAGGGAGGCGTATTATGGCTACACCTTC.

CDR3 DNA: TGTGCCATCAGCCGGACTAGCGGGAGCCCAGATACGCAGTATTTT. It yields the protein CAISRTSGSPDTQYF. The genes are TRBV10-3 and TRBJ2-3; TRBD2 agrees at 13 bases. Germline-derived CDR1 and CDR2 are ENHRY and SYGVKD. The junction had 4 bases not matched to a gene; V was cut back by 6 bases and J by 4 bases. This CDR3 spans 15 amino acids.

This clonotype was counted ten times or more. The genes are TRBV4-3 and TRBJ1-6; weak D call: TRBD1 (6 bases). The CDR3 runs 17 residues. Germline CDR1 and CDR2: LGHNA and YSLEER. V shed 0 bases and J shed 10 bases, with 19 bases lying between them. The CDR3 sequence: CASSQDGVGAGESPLHF. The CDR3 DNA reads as TGCGCCAGCAGCCAAGATGGGGTTGGGGCAGGGGAATCACCCCTCCACTTT.

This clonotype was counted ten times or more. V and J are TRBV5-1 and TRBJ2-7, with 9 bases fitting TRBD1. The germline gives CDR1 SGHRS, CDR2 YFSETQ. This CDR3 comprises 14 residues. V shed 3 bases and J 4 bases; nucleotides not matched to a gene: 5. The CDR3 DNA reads TGCGCCAGCAGCTCAAACAGGGGGCCTTACGAGCAGTACTTC. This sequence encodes CASSSNRGPYEQYF. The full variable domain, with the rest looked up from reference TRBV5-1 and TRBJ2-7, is KAGVTQTPRYLIKTRGQQVTLSCSPISGHRSVSWYQQTPGQGLQFLFEYFSETQRNKGNFPGRFSGRQFSNSRSEMNVSTLELGDSALYLCASSSNRGPYEQYFGPGTRLTVT.

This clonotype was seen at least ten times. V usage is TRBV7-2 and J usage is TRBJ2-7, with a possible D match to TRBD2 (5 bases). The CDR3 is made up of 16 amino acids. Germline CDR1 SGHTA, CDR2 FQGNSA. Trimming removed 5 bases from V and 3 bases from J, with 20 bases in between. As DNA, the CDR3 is TGTGCCAGCAGCCGACAACCATCCCGGGGAGACTACGAGCAGTACTTC. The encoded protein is CASSRQPSRGDYEQYF.

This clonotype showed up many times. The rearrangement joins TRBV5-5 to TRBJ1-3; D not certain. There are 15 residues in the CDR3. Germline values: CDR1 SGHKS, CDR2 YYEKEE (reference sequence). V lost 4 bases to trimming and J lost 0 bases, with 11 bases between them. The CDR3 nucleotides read TGTGCCAGCAGCGGTTCGATGAGCTCTGGAAACACCATATATTTT. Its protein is CASSGSMSSGNTIYF.

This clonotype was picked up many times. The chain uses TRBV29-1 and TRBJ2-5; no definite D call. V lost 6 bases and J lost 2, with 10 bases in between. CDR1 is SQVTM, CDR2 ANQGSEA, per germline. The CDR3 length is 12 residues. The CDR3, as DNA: TGCAGCGTCTCGCCAGGACAAGAGACCCAGTACTTC. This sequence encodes CSVSPGQETQYF.

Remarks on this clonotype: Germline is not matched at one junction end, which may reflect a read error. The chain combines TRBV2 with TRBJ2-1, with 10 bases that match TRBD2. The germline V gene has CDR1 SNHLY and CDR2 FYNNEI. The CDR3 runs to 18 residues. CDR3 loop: CAWTIGTSVISSYNERFF. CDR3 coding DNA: TGTGCCTGGACCATTGGGACTAGCGTAATAAGCTCCTACAATGAGCGGTTCTTC.

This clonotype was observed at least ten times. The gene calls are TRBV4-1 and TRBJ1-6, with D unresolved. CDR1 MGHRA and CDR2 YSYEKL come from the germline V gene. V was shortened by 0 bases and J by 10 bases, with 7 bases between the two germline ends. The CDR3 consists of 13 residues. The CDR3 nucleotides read TGCGCCAGCAGCCAAGATGGTTGGTCACCCCTCCACTTT. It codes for CASSQDGWSPLHF.

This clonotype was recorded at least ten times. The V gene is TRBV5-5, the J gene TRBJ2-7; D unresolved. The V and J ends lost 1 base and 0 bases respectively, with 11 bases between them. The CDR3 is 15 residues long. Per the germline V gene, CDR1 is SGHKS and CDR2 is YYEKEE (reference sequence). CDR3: CASSLTRPTSYEQYF. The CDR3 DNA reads TGTGCCAGCAGCTTGACTCGTCCCACCTCCTACGAGCAGTACTTC.

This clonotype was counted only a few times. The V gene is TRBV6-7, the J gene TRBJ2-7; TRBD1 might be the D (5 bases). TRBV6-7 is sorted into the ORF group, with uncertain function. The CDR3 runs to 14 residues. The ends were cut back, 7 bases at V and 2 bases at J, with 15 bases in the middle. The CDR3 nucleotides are TGTGCCAGCAATAAACAGGAAATTGCCTACGAGCAGTACTTC. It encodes CASNKQEIAYEQYF.

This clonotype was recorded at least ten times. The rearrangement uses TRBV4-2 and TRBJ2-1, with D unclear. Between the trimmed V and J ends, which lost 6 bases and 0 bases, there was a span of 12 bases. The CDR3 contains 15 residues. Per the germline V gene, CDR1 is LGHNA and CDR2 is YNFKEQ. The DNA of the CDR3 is TGTGCCAGCAGGTCAGTATCAAGCTCCTACAATGAGCAGTTCTTC. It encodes CASRSVSSSYNEQFF.

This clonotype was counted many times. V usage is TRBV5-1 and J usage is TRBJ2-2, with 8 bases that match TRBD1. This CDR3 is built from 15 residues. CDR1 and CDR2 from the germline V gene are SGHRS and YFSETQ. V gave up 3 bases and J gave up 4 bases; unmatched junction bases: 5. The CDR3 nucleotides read TGCGCCAGCAGCTCCCGGGACAGGCTCACCGGGGAGCTGTTTTTT. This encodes CASSSRDRLTGELFF.

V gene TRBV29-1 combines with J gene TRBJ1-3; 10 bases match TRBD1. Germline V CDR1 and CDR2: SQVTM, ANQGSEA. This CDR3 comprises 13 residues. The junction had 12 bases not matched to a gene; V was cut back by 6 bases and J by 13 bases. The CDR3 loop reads CSVGQGSGSTIYF. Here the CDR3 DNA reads TGCAGCGTGGGACAGGGGTCTGGAAGCACTATATATTTT.

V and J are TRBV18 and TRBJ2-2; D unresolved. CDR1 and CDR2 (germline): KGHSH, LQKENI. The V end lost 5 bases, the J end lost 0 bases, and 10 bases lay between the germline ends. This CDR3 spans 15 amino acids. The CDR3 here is CASSFRGSNTGELFF. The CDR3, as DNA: TGTGCCAGCTCATTTCGCGGTTCGAACACCGGGGAGCTGTTTTTT.

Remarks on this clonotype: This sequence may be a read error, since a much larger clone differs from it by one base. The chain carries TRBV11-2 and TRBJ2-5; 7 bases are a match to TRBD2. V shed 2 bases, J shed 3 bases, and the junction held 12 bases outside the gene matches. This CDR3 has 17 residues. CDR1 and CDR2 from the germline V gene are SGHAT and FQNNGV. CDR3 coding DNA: TGTGCCAGCAGCTTAAGAGGGGCGGGAGAGCCGGAAGAGACCCAGTACTTC. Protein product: CASSLRGAGEPEETQYF.

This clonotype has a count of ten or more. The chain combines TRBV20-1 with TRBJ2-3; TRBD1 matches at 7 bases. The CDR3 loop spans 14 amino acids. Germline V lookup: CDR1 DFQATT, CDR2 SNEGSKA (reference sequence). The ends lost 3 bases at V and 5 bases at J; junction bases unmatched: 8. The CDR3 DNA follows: TGCAGTGCTAGCCGATCCAGGGGGTTAGATACGCAGTATTTT. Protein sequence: CSASRSRGLDTQYF.

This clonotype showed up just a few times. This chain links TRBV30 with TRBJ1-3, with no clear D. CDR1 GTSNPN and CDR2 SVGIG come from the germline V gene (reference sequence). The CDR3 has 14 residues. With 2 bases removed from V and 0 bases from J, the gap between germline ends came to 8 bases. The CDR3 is CAWSKSHSGNTIYF. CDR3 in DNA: TGTGCCTGGAGTAAGAGTCACTCTGGAAACACCATATATTTT.

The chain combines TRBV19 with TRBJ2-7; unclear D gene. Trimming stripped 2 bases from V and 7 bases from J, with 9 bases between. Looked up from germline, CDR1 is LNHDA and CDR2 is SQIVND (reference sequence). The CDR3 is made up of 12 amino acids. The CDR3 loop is CASSIQGNEQYF. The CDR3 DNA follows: TGTGCCAGTAGTATACAAGGGAATGAGCAGTACTTC.

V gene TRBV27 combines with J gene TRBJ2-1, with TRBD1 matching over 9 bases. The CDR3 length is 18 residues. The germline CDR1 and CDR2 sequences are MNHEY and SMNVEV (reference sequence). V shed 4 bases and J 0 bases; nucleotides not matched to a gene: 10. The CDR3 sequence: CASSSIVPTGGSYNEQFF. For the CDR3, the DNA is TGTGCCAGCAGTTCGATTGTCCCGACAGGGGGCTCCTACAATGAGCAGTTCTTC.

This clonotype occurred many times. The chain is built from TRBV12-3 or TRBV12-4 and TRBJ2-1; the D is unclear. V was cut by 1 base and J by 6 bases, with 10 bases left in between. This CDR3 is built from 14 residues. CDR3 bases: TGTGCCAGCAGTTTAGGACCCGCCCGCAATGAGCAGTTCTTC. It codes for CASSLGPARNEQFF.

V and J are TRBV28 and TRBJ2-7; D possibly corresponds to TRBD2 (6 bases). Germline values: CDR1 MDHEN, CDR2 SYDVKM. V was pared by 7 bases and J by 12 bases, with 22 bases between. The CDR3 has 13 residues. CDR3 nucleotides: TGTGCCAGCATGGGAGGCCCCACAGGAAGGTGGTACTTC. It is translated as CASMGGPTGRWYF.

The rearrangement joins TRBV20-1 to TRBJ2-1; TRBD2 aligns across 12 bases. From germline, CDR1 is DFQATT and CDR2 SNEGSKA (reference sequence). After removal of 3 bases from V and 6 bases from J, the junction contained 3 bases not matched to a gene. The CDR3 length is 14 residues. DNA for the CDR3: TGCAGTGCTAGGACTAGCGGGAGAGGCAATGAGCAGTTCTTC. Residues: CSARTSGRGNEQFF.

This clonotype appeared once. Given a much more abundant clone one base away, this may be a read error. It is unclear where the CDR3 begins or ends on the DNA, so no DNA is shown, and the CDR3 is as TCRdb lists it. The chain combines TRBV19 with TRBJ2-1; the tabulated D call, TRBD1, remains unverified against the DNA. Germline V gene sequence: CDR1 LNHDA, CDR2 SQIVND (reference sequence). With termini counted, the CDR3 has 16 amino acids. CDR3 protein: CASSMVGQGTYNEQLF.

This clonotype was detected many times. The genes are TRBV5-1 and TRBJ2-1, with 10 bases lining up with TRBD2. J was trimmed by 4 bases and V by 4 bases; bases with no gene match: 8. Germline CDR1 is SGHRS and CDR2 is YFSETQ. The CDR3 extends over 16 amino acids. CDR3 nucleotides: TGCGCCAGCAGCACTACGGAACTAGCGGGATACAATGAGCAGTTCTTC. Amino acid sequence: CASSTTELAGYNEQFF.

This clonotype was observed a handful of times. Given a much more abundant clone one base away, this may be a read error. The CDR3 bases are TGTGCTAGTGGTTTCTGGTCGCAGGCCGGTAATGAAAAACTGTTTTTT. Its translation: CASGFWSQAGNEKLFF. V and J are TRBV12-5 and TRBJ1-4, with D unclear. Trimming left V 3 bases short and J 4 bases short, with 15 bases between. The CDR3 consists of 16 residues. Germline V gene data show CDR1 as LGHNT and CDR2 as FRNRAP.

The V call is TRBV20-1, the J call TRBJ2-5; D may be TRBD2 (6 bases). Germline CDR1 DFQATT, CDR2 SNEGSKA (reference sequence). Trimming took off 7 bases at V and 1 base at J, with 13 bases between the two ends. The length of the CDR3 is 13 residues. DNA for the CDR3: TGCAGTGTTCCGCGGGATCGCCAAGAGACCCAGTACTTC. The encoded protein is CSVPRDRQETQYF.

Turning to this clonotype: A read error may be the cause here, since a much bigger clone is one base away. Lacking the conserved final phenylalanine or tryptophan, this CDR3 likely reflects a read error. CDR3 nucleotide sequence: TGTGCCAGCAGTTTAGCCGGGTTGGCGGGAGACTCCTACGAGCAGTACTCC. It translates to CASSLAGLAGDSYEQYS. V and J are TRBV12-3 or TRBV12-4 and TRBJ2-7; 7 bases match TRBD2. The CDR3 has 17 residues. V shed 0 bases, J shed 0 bases, and the junction held 8 bases outside the gene matches.